The 7 T cell receptor beta chains below were found in one sample sequenced in a study of cytomegalovirus exposure and HLA in healthy donors. Primers included in the PCR were 60 Vbeta and 13 Jbeta primers. Produced via immunoSEQ multiplex PCR; TCRdb's table is partial and in-frame only. The repertoire holds 100,000 to 150,000 clones, around 78% seen once, with approximately 20% in the top ten. The source material was PBMCs. Every receptor here comes from a man younger than 30 in good health and CMV-seropositive.

The chain employs TRBV10-3 and TRBJ2-3, with 9 bases lining up with TRBD1. CDR1 is ENHRY and CDR2 is SYGVKD in the germline V gene. The V segment lost 6 bases and the J segment 3 bases; nucleotides outside the gene matches: 7. This CDR3 comprises 15 residues. The CDR3 DNA follows: TGTGCCATCAGCCCACGACAGGGGGGTACAGATACGCAGTATTTT. Amino acids: CAISPRQGGTDTQYF.

The chain combines TRBV18 with TRBJ1-6; 9 bases align to TRBD1. Germline assignment: CDR1 KGHSH and CDR2 LQKENI. The V and J ends lost 2 bases and 10 bases, in that order; junction bases with no gene match: 3. This CDR3 region has 14 residues. The CDR3 loop reads CASSPKDRGSPLHF. The CDR3 DNA sequence: TGTGCCAGCTCACCAAAGGACAGGGGCTCACCCCTCCACTTT.

This chain connects TRBV6-5 to TRBJ2-5; possible D gene TRBD1, 5 bases. Germline CDR1 and CDR2: MNHEY and SVGAGI. There are 13 residues in the CDR3. V gave up 5 bases and J gave up 2 bases, with 9 bases separating them. The CDR3 nucleotides are TGTGCCAGCAGTCGCGACAGTCAAGAGACCCAGTACTTC. Its translation: CASSRDSQETQYF.

This chain links TRBV13 with TRBJ1-2; 10 bases align to TRBD1. CDR1 is PRHDT, CDR2 FYEKMQ, per germline (reference sequence). This CDR3 comprises 14 residues. The V and J ends lost 4 bases and 7 bases, in that order; junction bases with no gene match: 6. CDR3 protein: CASSWRTGGVGYTF. The CDR3 DNA is TGTGCCAGCAGCTGGAGGACAGGGGGGGTTGGCTACACCTTC.

The J gene is TRBJ2-3, the V gene TRBV2, with 13 bases that match TRBD2. The CDR3 has 15 amino acids. Germline CDR1 SNHLY, CDR2 FYNNEI. After removal of 6 bases from V and 5 bases from J, the junction contained 5 bases not matched to a gene. The CDR3 region is CASRGLAGVGDTQYF. The CDR3 DNA is TGTGCCAGCAGAGGACTAGCGGGAGTGGGAGATACGCAGTATTTT.

The chain has TRBV7-6 and TRBJ2-1, with TRBD2 as a possible D gene (5 bases). There are 15 residues in the CDR3. Germline assignment: CDR1 SGHVS and CDR2 FNYEAQ. The V end was cut by 5 bases, the J end by 4 bases, with 15 bases between. In DNA form, the CDR3 reads TGTGCCAGCAGCCCCCAGTCGGGGTCTTACAATGAGCAGTTCTTC. Amino acid sequence: CASSPQSGSYNEQFF.

The chain joins TRBV5-4 to TRBJ2-6, with a weak D call TRBD2 (5 bases). CDR3 length: 14 residues. CDR1 SGHNT and CDR2 YYREEE come from the germline V gene (reference sequence). Trimming pared 9 bases from V and 0 bases from J, leaving 10 bases between. CDR3 coding DNA: TGTGCCACCCGGGGAGCCTCTGGGGCCAACGTCCTGACTTTC. Translation: CATRGASGANVLTF. Complete variable domain (other parts from reference TRBV5-4 and TRBJ2-6): ETGVTQSPTHLIKTRGQQVTLRCSSQSGHNTVSWYQQALGQGPQFIFQYYREEENGRGNFPPRFSGLQFPNYSSELNVNALELDDSALYLCATRGASGANVLTFGAGSRLTVL.